This note documents a single TCR beta chain sequence. Its antigen is not identified. The data belong to a study of a mutant IDH1 vaccine in newly diagnosed glioma. Study summary: Of the patients given treatment, approximately 60% were male and 37.5% were female, and a mean age of about 40 years was recorded. Earlier care involved radiotherapy, temozolomide, or both, and the majority received both. Study-level findings and limits: Altogether, 93.3% of patients exhibited vaccine-induced immune responses. Pseudoprogression seemed unrelated to changes in top peripheral T cell clonotypes.

Time point indicated: baseline, week 1 (first vaccination visit). The treatment is: pre-vaccination baseline after standard-of-care therapy. Sequenced by immunoSEQ multiplex PCR; TCRdb stores in-frame clones only, minus some. The sample records tens of thousands of clones, roughly four fifths being singletons. The TCR was taken from a woman in her fifties or sixties with glioma. Sequencing used PBMCs, obtained from a glioma patient treated with radiotherapy, temozolomide or both.

The CDR3 region has the DNA TGTGCCAGCAGCGTAGACTTAGGTCAGCCCCAGCATTTT. The encoded protein is CASSVDLGQPQHF. This chain connects TRBV9 to TRBJ1-5; D is unresolved. V was trimmed by 0 bases and J by 6 bases, leaving 7 bases between them. The CDR3 sequence is 13 residues long. CDR1 SGDLS and CDR2 YYNGEE come from the germline V gene.